This TCR beta chain comes out of a study of blood T cell repertoires in COVID-19. This CDR3 contains 14 residues. The germline CDR1 and CDR2 sequences are SGHRS and YFSETQ. J was trimmed by 3 bases and V by 3 bases; bases with no gene match: 5. Those enrolled, adults aged 18 to 89 years, came from about 24 US areas. Cohort placement rested on clinical history that participants reported themselves. Method: immunoSEQ multiplex PCR; TCRdb's copy keeps in-frame clones and lacks some. The table lists about 280,000 clones, roughly 90% of them singletons. The rearrangement uses TRBV5-1 and TRBJ1-1, with 7 nucleotides matching TRBD1. This clonotype originated in a woman under 30 with acute COVID-19. Sequenced input: PBMCs or T cells enriched from blood (not recorded which). Written as DNA, the CDR3 is TGCGCCAGCAGCTCATGGGACAGCGACACTGAAGCTTTCTTT. Amino acid sequence: CASSSWDSDTEAFF.